This TCR beta chain was captured in a study of shared clonotypes between healthy human individuals. Per the germline V gene, CDR1 is MNHNS and CDR2 is SASEGT. This CDR3 is 13 amino acids long. The trim removed 10 bases at V and 1 base at J, leaving 5 bases unmatched. TCRdb keeps only in-frame clones here, not all; method: immunoSEQ multiplex PCR. The profile shows about 510,000 clones, approximately 95% of them singletons. Sequenced: naive CD4+ T cells sorted from blood. Regarding subset: CD45RA+ positively selected. V usage is TRBV6-1 and J usage is TRBJ2-7; 9 nucleotides agree with TRBD2. The clonotype originates from a woman aged 25-40 years in good health. Here the CDR3 DNA reads TGTGCCACTGGACTAGCGTTGTCCTACGAGCAGTACTTC. Its translation: CATGLALSYEQYF.